The 26 T cell receptor beta chains given below trace back to one sample, sequenced in a study of a mutant IDH1 vaccine in newly diagnosed glioma (dated by TCRdb to the early 2020s). This specimen's time point label, interpreted: week 35, safety follow-up. Each vaccine dose was 300 ug of a 20-mer mutant IDH1 peptide in Montanide, given subcutaneously with topical imiquimod. The library relied on the immunoSEQ multiplex PCR assay. TCRdb obtained this table from immuneACCESS and retained in-frame rearrangements with V and J assigned. These tables miss some clones; where compared with another copy, unresolved V genes account for less than half of the shortfall, and the remainder is unexplained. For this sample the table gives tens of thousands of clones, of which 85% to 95% were detected only once. In total, the top ten clones hold roughly 2.4% of the sample. Their specific antigens are unknown. Sequencing used PBMCs, obtained from a glioma patient whose treatment included an IDH1 peptide vaccine. The source of these receptors is a man between 45 and 60 years old with glioma.

V gene TRBV15 combines with J gene TRBJ2-7, with D possibly being TRBD2 (6 bases). Germline V gene sequence: CDR1 LNHNV, CDR2 YYDKDF (reference sequence). The CDR3 spans 16 residues. Trimming cost V 1 base and J 3 bases, with 16 bases left between them. The CDR3 spells CATSRGRGTRDYEQYF. CDR3 DNA: TGTGCCACCAGCAGAGGAAGAGGGACGCGGGACTACGAGCAGTACTTC.

This chain links TRBV2 with TRBJ2-7; 9 bases agree with TRBD1. The germline gives CDR1 SNHLY, CDR2 FYNNEI. The V segment lost 2 bases and the J segment 0 bases; nucleotides outside the gene matches: 2. The length of the CDR3 is 15 residues. Here the CDR3 DNA reads TGTGCCAGCAGTGAATGGACAGGGGACTCCTACGAGCAGTACTTC. Translating gives CASSEWTGDSYEQYF.

The rearrangement links TRBV30 to TRBJ2-1; 10 nucleotides match TRBD2. Looked up from germline, CDR1 is GTSNPN and CDR2 is SVGIG (reference sequence). The ends lost 2 bases at V and 8 bases at J; junction bases unmatched: 15. The CDR3 contains 17 residues. CDR3 bases: TGTGCCTGGAGTATTAACCGGCGAGCGGGGGGGCGGGATGAGCAGTTCTTC. Translation gives CAWSINRRAGGRDEQFF.

The sample holds one count of this clone. The chain links TRBV4-2 to TRBJ1-5; D is undetermined. This CDR3 spans 13 amino acids. V lost 0 bases and J lost 7, with 7 bases in between. The germline V gene has CDR1 LGHNA and CDR2 YNFKEQ. CDR3 DNA: TGTGCCAGCAGCCAAGACGGAAGGCAGCCCCAGCATTTT. Translated: CASSQDGRQPQHF.

The gene calls are TRBV11-2 and TRBJ2-1, with 10 nucleotides matching TRBD2. Germline assignment: CDR1 SGHAT and CDR2 FQNNGV. The CDR3 is made up of 15 amino acids. The J segment lost 5 bases and the V segment lost 6 bases, leaving 7 bases of the junction unmatched. CDR3 sequence: CASRRPGLANNEQFF. In nucleotides, the CDR3 is TGTGCCAGCAGACGACCGGGACTAGCGAACAATGAGCAGTTCTTC.

This chain uses TRBV4-1 with TRBJ2-7, with 15 bases fitting TRBD2. This CDR3 region has 17 residues. The V gene's germline CDR1 is MGHRA and CDR2 YSYEKL. The ends lost 2 bases at V and 5 bases at J; junction bases unmatched: 7. CDR3 DNA: TGCGCCAGCAGCCAACTCGGGACTAGCGGGAGGATGGACGAGCAGTACTTC. Translation: CASSQLGTSGRMDEQYF.

This chain uses TRBV30 with TRBJ2-2; D possibly matches TRBD1 or TRBD2 (5 bases each). This CDR3 has 12 amino acids. With 3 bases removed from V and 5 bases from J, the gap between germline ends came to 7 bases. Looked up from germline, CDR1 is GTSNPN and CDR2 is SVGIG (reference sequence). The CDR3 nucleotides read TGTGCCTGGAGATGGGGGACCGGGGAGCTGTTTTTT. The encoded protein is CAWRWGTGELFF.

The chain carries TRBV10-3 and TRBJ1-2; no clear D. The ends were cut back, 6 bases at V and 7 bases at J, with 18 bases in the middle. The CDR3 loop spans 14 amino acids. Looked up from germline, CDR1 is ENHRY and CDR2 is SYGVKD. Here the CDR3 DNA reads TGTGCCATCAGGGCAGACACGTCCGGCGTTGGCTACACCTTC. Translating it yields CAIRADTSGVGYTF.

DNA of the CDR3: TGTGCCATCCGGGTCACTTTGAACACTGAAGCTTTCTTT. It codes for CAIRVTLNTEAFF. This chain uses TRBV6-1 with TRBJ1-1, with D unresolved. The CDR3 has 13 amino acids. Trimming shortened V by 10 bases and J by 0 bases, and 12 bases separated the two germline ends. Germline V CDR1 and CDR2: MNHNS, SASEGT.

The chain has TRBV28 and TRBJ1-5; D possibly corresponds to TRBD1 (5 bases). V lost 4 bases to trimming and J lost 2 bases, with 12 bases between them. CDR1 and CDR2 (germline): MDHEN, SYDVKM. CDR3 length: 15 amino acids. The CDR3 is CASSYTGMGNQPQHF. CDR3 nucleotides: TGTGCCAGCAGTTATACAGGCATGGGCAATCAGCCCCAGCATTTT.

The genes are TRBV7-6 and TRBJ2-2; D gene ambiguous. The CDR3 consists of 14 residues. Trimming took 1 base from V and 0 from J, leaving 3 bases between them. Germline CDR1 reads SGHVS; CDR2 reads FNYEAQ. The DNA for the CDR3 is TGTGCCAGCAGCTTAGGGGCGAACACCGGGGAGCTGTTTTTT. Amino acids: CASSLGANTGELFF. Combining the CDR3 with reference TRBV7-6 and TRBJ2-2 gives the whole variable domain GAGVSQSPRYKVTKRGQDVALRCDPISGHVSLYWYRQALGQGPEFLTYFNYEAQQDKSGLPNDRFSAERPEGSISTLTIQRTEQRDSAMYRCASSLGANTGELFFGEGSRLTVL.

This rearrangement joins TRBV11-2 to TRBJ1-5; D not certain. Deletions cut 0 bases from V and 7 bases from J, with 13 bases between. CDR3 length: 15 residues. Germline V CDR1 and CDR2: SGHAT, FQNNGV. CDR3: CASSLDLGVRQPQHF. The CDR3 bases are TGTGCCAGCAGCTTAGATCTCGGGGTCCGGCAGCCCCAGCATTTT.

This clone has more than one count but fewer than ten. The chain employs TRBV29-1 and TRBJ1-1, with D possibly being TRBD1 (6 bases). CDR3 length: 12 residues. V was trimmed by 6 bases and J by 6 bases, leaving 14 bases between them. Germline assignment: CDR1 SQVTM and CDR2 ANQGSEA. The CDR3 loop is CSVSLQGPEAFF. In DNA, the CDR3 is TGCAGCGTAAGCTTACAGGGCCCTGAAGCTTTCTTT.

V is TRBV2 and J is TRBJ2-3; 8 positions match TRBD1. Trimming cost V 7 bases and J 0 bases; bases outside gene matches: 9. CDR3 length equals 16 residues. In germline, CDR1 is SNHLY, CDR2 FYNNEI. CDR3 DNA sequence: TGTGCCAGCAACCGGGACAGGTCGACTAGCACAGATACGCAGTATTTT. Translating it yields CASNRDRSTSTDTQYF. The full variable domain, rest sourced from reference TRBV2 and TRBJ2-3, is EPEVTQTPSHQVTQMGQEVILRCVPISNHLYFYWYRQILGQKVEFLVSFYNNEISEKSEIFDDQFSVERPDGSNFTLKIRSTKLEDSAMYFCASNRDRSTSTDTQYFGPGTRLTVL.

This chain joins TRBV30 and TRBJ2-3, with 8 bases fitting TRBD1. CDR1 GTSNPN and CDR2 SVGIG come from the germline V gene (reference sequence). Trimming at V came to 2 bases and at J to 0 bases, leaving 4 bases not matched to a gene. The CDR3 spans 15 residues. CDR3 DNA: TGTGCCTGGAGTTCCGGGACAGGTAGCACAGATACGCAGTATTTT. It translates to CAWSSGTGSTDTQYF.

V and J are TRBV6-6 and TRBJ1-5; 7 positions agree with TRBD1. The germline gives CDR1 MNHNY, CDR2 SVGAGI (reference sequence). Trimming cost V 6 bases and J 7 bases; bases outside gene matches: 12. This CDR3 has 15 amino acids. As DNA, the CDR3 is TGTGCCAGCAGGAAGAGAGACAGGGCGGAACAGCCCCAGCATTTT. This gives the protein CASRKRDRAEQPQHF.

V gene TRBV5-4 combines with J gene TRBJ2-7, with D maybe TRBD2 (6 bases). The CDR3 consists of 17 residues. V was pared by 0 bases and J by 3 bases, with 19 bases between. Germline lookup yields CDR1 SGHNT and CDR2 YYREEE (reference sequence). The CDR3 nucleotides read TGTGCCAGCAGCTTGGCCGGTCAGGGCGGGACTCTCTACGAGCAGTACTTC. As protein: CASSLAGQGGTLYEQYF. Supplemented by reference TRBV5-4 and TRBJ2-7, the full variable domain reads ETGVTQSPTHLIKTRGQQVTLRCSSQSGHNTVSWYQQALGQGPQFIFQYYREEENGRGNFPPRFSGLQFPNYSSELNVNALELDDSALYLCASSLAGQGGTLYEQYFGPGTRLTVT.

The sample holds a few counts of this clone. This chain connects TRBV4-1 to TRBJ2-7; maybe TRBD1 (5 bases). The CDR3 is made up of 14 amino acids. Trimming took 0 bases from V and 4 from J, leaving 10 bases between them. Per germline, CDR1 MGHRA and CDR2 YSYEKL. The CDR3 loop reads CASSQDLRGYEQYF. The CDR3 DNA follows: TGCGCCAGCAGCCAAGATCTTAGGGGTTACGAGCAGTACTTC.

The chain uses TRBV7-9 and TRBJ2-1; D perhaps matches TRBD1 (6 bases). This CDR3 spans 13 amino acids. Trimming took off 8 bases at V and 3 bases at J, with 11 bases between the two ends. CDR1 and CDR2 from the germline V gene are SEHNR and FQNEAQ (reference sequence). The CDR3 coding sequence is TGTGCCAGCCGACGGACAGACTACAATGAGCAGTTCTTC. Protein: CASRRTDYNEQFF.

The V and J genes are TRBV6-6 and TRBJ2-5; 7 nucleotides agree with TRBD2. The CDR3 sequence is 14 residues long. With 4 bases clipped from V and 0 bases from J, the junction kept 2 bases outside the gene matches. The germline V gene encodes CDR1 MNHNY and CDR2 SVGAGI (reference sequence). CDR3 in DNA: TGTGCCAGCAGTTGGGGGGGAGACCAAGAGACCCAGTACTTC. Amino acids: CASSWGGDQETQYF.

This sequence joins TRBV5-4 and TRBJ1-2; D might be TRBD1 (5 bases). Germline V lookup: CDR1 SGHNT, CDR2 YYREEE (reference sequence). This CDR3 region has 14 residues. The V gene lost 0 bases and the J gene lost 8 bases, with 14 bases spanning the gap. In nucleotides, the CDR3 is TGTGCCAGCAGCTTGGGATCTTCGGGGCTCGGCTACACCTTC. Translating gives CASSLGSSGLGYTF.

This clone was seen a single time. This chain connects TRBV4-3 to TRBJ2-5; 8 nucleotides align to TRBD2. CDR3 length equals 15 residues. Per germline, CDR1 LGHNA and CDR2 YSLEER. After removal of 4 bases from V and 5 bases from J, the junction contained 9 bases not matched to a gene. As DNA, the CDR3 is TGCGCCAGCAGCCTGCGGGGGGCGGGTGGGGAGACCCAGTACTTC. Translation gives CASSLRGAGGETQYF.

The chain has TRBV28 and TRBJ2-5; tentatively, D is TRBD1 or TRBD2 (6 bases each). Deletions cut 11 bases from V and 7 bases from J, with 20 bases between. The CDR3 spans 13 residues. The germline CDR1 and CDR2 sequences are MDHEN and SYDVKM. The CDR3 DNA follows: TGTGCCGCTAGGAGGGGGGCTCTTGGGACCCAGTACTTC. This sequence encodes CAARRGALGTQYF.

V usage is TRBV6-5 and J usage is TRBJ2-7; D ambiguous. This CDR3 is 13 amino acids long. The germline gives CDR1 MNHEY, CDR2 SVGAGI. V lost 5 bases and J lost 2, with 10 bases in between. CDR3 in amino acids: CASSRDTPYEQYF. CDR3 bases: TGTGCCAGCAGTCGCGACACTCCCTACGAGCAGTACTTC.

CDR3 residues: CASSPVADTQYF. The CDR3 region has the DNA TGCGCCAGCAGCCCGGTTGCAGATACGCAGTATTTT. The rearrangement links TRBV5-1 to TRBJ2-3; no clear D gene. The germline V and J ends were trimmed by 4 bases and 4 bases, with 7 bases remaining between them. The CDR3 runs to 12 residues. Germline V gene data show CDR1 as SGHRS and CDR2 as YFSETQ.

The count of this clone is one. V gene TRBV27 combines with J gene TRBJ2-7; D may be TRBD2 (6 bases). Trimming removed 2 bases at V and 0 bases at J, with 14 bases between. This CDR3 region has 16 residues. CDR1 and CDR2 from the germline V gene are MNHEY and SMNVEV (reference sequence). Here the CDR3 reads CASSLSSRGNSYEQYF. The CDR3, as DNA: TGTGCCAGCAGTTTAAGCTCTCGGGGGAACTCCTACGAGCAGTACTTC.